This passage covers 28 T cell receptor beta chains from one sample sequenced in a study of T cell clonotyping in hematopoietic cell transplantation. Profiling relied on immunoSEQ multiplex PCR, and the TCRdb table lists in-frame clones only, not all of them. The sample consists of 10,000 or so clones, 85% to 90% of them appearing once. Specimen: peripheral blood mononuclear cells. The origin of the receptors is a human donor who either received an allogeneic hematopoietic cell transplant for a myeloid malignancy or was a related donor (not recorded which). Some clones in this sample may be carry-over from other donors' samples.

The V gene is TRBV5-1, the J gene TRBJ2-2; D is tentatively TRBD1 or TRBD2 (5 bases each). CDR1 and CDR2 (germline): SGHRS, YFSETQ. Between the trimmed V and J ends, which lost 2 bases and 4 bases, there was a span of 15 bases. There are 16 residues in the CDR3. The CDR3 bases are TGCGCCAGCAGCTTTTCAGGGACCCTCACCACCGGGGAGCTGTTTTTT. Translated, it gives CASSFSGTLTTGELFF.

This rearrangement joins TRBV9 to TRBJ1-2; D not resolved. Germline V gene data show CDR1 as SGDLS and CDR2 as YYNGEE. This CDR3 is 14 amino acids long. Trimming pared 0 bases from V and 2 bases from J, leaving 8 bases between. CDR3 in amino acids: CASSVDGENYGYTF. In nucleotides, the CDR3 is TGTGCCAGCAGCGTAGACGGGGAAAACTATGGCTACACCTTC.

The rearrangement joins TRBV30 to TRBJ1-1; 7 bases agree with TRBD1. The junction had 0 bases not matched to a gene; V was cut back by 5 bases and J by 0 bases. The CDR3 consists of 12 residues. The V gene's germline CDR1 is GTSNPN and CDR2 SVGIG (reference sequence). The chain's CDR3 is CAWDRVNTEAFF. The CDR3 bases are TGTGCCTGGGACAGGGTGAACACTGAAGCTTTCTTT.

This clone has a handful of counts. The CDR3 reads CSVEVGQAPGGYTF. The CDR3 DNA follows: TGCAGCGTTGAAGTGGGACAGGCGCCTGGTGGCTACACCTTC. This chain links TRBV29-1 with TRBJ1-2; 8 nucleotides agree with TRBD1. The CDR3 has 14 amino acids. Germline V CDR1 and CDR2: SQVTM, ANQGSEA. Germline trimming cut 1 base from V and 7 bases from J; bases unmatched to any gene: 8. Full variable domain (outside the CDR3, taken from reference TRBV29-1 and TRBJ1-2): SAVISQKPSRDICQRGTSLTIQCQVDSQVTMMFWYRQQPGQSLTLIATANQGSEATYESGFVIDKFPISRPNLTFSTLTVSNMSPEDSSIYLCSVEVGQAPGGYTFGSGTRLTVV.

The V and J genes are TRBV6-5 and TRBJ2-1; 14 nucleotides agree with TRBD2. The germline gives CDR1 MNHEY, CDR2 SVGAGI. V was pared by 4 bases and J by 9 bases, with 5 bases of the junction left unmatched. The CDR3 spans 15 residues. CDR3 sequence (DNA): TGTGCCAGCAGTTTCTCCGGGACTAGCGGGGGTGAGCAGTTCTTC. This codes for CASSFSGTSGGEQFF.

The chain is built from TRBV9 and TRBJ1-6, with a tentative D call TRBD1 (5 bases). Germline CDR1 and CDR2: SGDLS and YYNGEE. The ends were cut back, 3 bases at V and 7 bases at J, with 17 bases in the middle. The CDR3 runs to 16 residues. The CDR3 nucleotides read TGTGCCAGCAGCGGGGTCCCGGACACGACAAATTCACCCCTCCACTTT. Amino acids: CASSGVPDTTNSPLHF.

The V and J genes are TRBV5-4 and TRBJ1-1, with D hard to call. With 4 bases removed from V and 1 base from J, the gap between germline ends came to 14 bases. Germline lookup yields CDR1 SGHNT and CDR2 YYREEE (reference sequence). This CDR3 has 15 amino acids. CDR3 nucleotide sequence: TGTGCCAGCAGCCCCCAGCCCTCTGGGAACACTGAAGCTTTCTTT. Its protein product is CASSPQPSGNTEAFF.

This chain connects TRBV7-9 to TRBJ2-7; a weak D match, TRBD1 (5 bases). This CDR3 comprises 18 residues. The V end was cut by 2 bases, the J end by 2 bases, with 22 bases between. The V gene's germline CDR1 is SEHNR and CDR2 FQNEAQ (reference sequence). CDR3 in DNA: TGTGCCAGCAGCTTATTTTCCACGGGCAGGGAAAGTACCTACGAGCAGTACTTC. Its protein is CASSLFSTGRESTYEQYF.

The V call is TRBV6-1, the J call TRBJ2-1; 8 bases map to TRBD2. This CDR3 has 15 amino acids. Germline-derived CDR1 and CDR2 are MNHNS and SASEGT. V lost 6 bases, J lost 0 bases, and 4 bases stayed unmatched. The CDR3 region has the DNA TGTGCCAGCAGGGTAGCGGGGAGCTCCTACAATGAGCAGTTCTTC. It specifies CASRVAGSSYNEQFF.

The gene calls are TRBV7-2 and TRBJ1-5; D is possibly TRBD1 (6 bases). Looked up from germline, CDR1 is SGHTA and CDR2 is FQGNSA. With 2 bases removed from V and 7 bases from J, the gap between germline ends came to 15 bases. This CDR3 contains 15 residues. The CDR3 is CASSLIGGSGQPQHF. The CDR3, as DNA: TGTGCCAGCAGCTTAATCGGGGGCTCGGGGCAGCCCCAGCATTTT.

This clone was recorded a few times. The rearrangement uses TRBV2 and TRBJ1-6; D may be TRBD1 (5 bases). This CDR3 comprises 16 residues. V lost 6 bases and J lost 0, with 12 bases in between. The V gene's germline CDR1 is SNHLY and CDR2 FYNNEI. The CDR3 DNA sequence: TGTGCCAGCAGAGGGGCCCTTCGCTCCTATAATTCACCCCTCCACTTT. It is translated as CASRGALRSYNSPLHF. The full variable domain, in which reference TRBV2 and TRBJ1-6 provide the parts outside the CDR3, is EPEVTQTPSHQVTQMGQEVILRCVPISNHLYFYWYRQILGQKVEFLVSFYNNEISEKSEIFDDQFSVERPDGSNFTLKIRSTKLEDSAMYFCASRGALRSYNSPLHFGNGTRLTVT.

The V and J genes are TRBV14 and TRBJ1-6; D not resolved. Per the germline V gene, CDR1 is SGHDN and CDR2 is FVKESK. Trimming took 0 bases from V and 7 from J, leaving 10 bases between them. The CDR3 loop spans 15 amino acids. CDR3 DNA: TGTGCCAGCAGCCAAGAGGCCCTTTGGAATTCACCCCTCCACTTT. Translated, it gives CASSQEALWNSPLHF.

The chain links TRBV5-4 to TRBJ1-1; TRBD1 is a possible D gene (5 bases). Germline CDR1 is SGHNT and CDR2 is YYREEE (reference sequence). The length of the CDR3 is 14 residues. V was trimmed by 0 bases and J by 0 bases, leaving 6 bases between them. The CDR3 loop is CASSLGQMNTEAFF. The CDR3 region has the DNA TGTGCCAGCAGCTTGGGACAGATGAACACTGAAGCTTTCTTT.

The V gene is TRBV4-1, the J gene TRBJ1-1; a weak D match, TRBD1 (6 bases). The V gene's germline CDR1 is MGHRA and CDR2 YSYEKL. The V end lost 6 bases, the J end lost 6 bases, and 23 bases lay between the germline ends. The CDR3 covers 16 residues. CDR3: CASSYQGIGGLPEAFF. CDR3 DNA sequence: TGCGCCAGCAGTTACCAGGGGATCGGGGGCTTGCCTGAAGCTTTCTTT.

This rearrangement joins TRBV6-1 to TRBJ1-6; TRBD1 matches 7 bases. CDR1 MNHNS and CDR2 SASEGT come from the germline V gene. V shed 1 base, J shed 6 bases, and the junction held 9 bases outside the gene matches. The length of the CDR3 is 17 residues. DNA for the CDR3: TGTGCCAGCAGTGAAGAGCCAGGGGGTAATGGTAATTCACCCCTCCACTTT. It translates to CASSEEPGGNGNSPLHF.

The V gene is TRBV18, the J gene TRBJ2-7; D may correspond to TRBD1 or TRBD2 (5 bases each). Trimming removed 0 bases at V and 2 bases at J, with 14 bases between. The CDR3 is made up of 16 amino acids. The germline V gene encodes CDR1 KGHSH and CDR2 LQKENI. The CDR3 DNA follows: TGTGCCAGCTCACCACCGCTGTCAGGGAGCCCCTACGAGCAGTACTTC. Translating gives CASSPPLSGSPYEQYF.

This chain links TRBV25-1 with TRBJ1-1; the D is unclear. V was trimmed by 1 base and J by 5 bases, leaving 11 bases between them. Germline CDR1 and CDR2: MGHDK and SYGVNS. The CDR3 has 14 residues. For the CDR3, the DNA is TGTGCCAGCAGTGAATGGGGAAAGGAAACTGAAGCTTTCTTT. It translates to CASSEWGKETEAFF. The full variable domain, completed using reference TRBV25-1 and TRBJ1-1, is EADIYQTPRYLVIGTGKKITLECSQTMGHDKMYWYQQDPGMELHLIHYSYGVNSTEKGDLSSESTVSRIRTEHFPLTLESARPSHTSQYLCASSEWGKETEAFFGQGTRLTVV.

V gene TRBV7-6 combines with J gene TRBJ1-5, with D tentatively TRBD1 (5 bases). The CDR3 runs to 15 residues. Germline CDR1 SGHVS, CDR2 FNYEAQ. The V gene lost 5 bases and the J gene lost 11 bases, with 22 bases spanning the gap. CDR3 sequence (DNA): TGTGCCAGCAGCGTGGGAGTTGGGGGTGAGAAGACCCAGCATTTT. Its protein is CASSVGVGGEKTQHF. The full variable domain, completed using reference TRBV7-6 and TRBJ1-5, is GAGVSQSPRYKVTKRGQDVALRCDPISGHVSLYWYRQALGQGPEFLTYFNYEAQQDKSGLPNDRFSAERPEGSISTLTIQRTEQRDSAMYRCASSVGVGGEKTQHFGDGTRLSIL.

Details on this clone: Likely a read error: the CDR3 ends without its conserved phenylalanine or tryptophan. Because the CDR3's place on the DNA is in doubt, the DNA is left out and the CDR3 is given as listed by TCRdb. This rearrangement joins TRBV4-2 to TRBJ1-2. Germline CDR1 LGHNA, CDR2 YNFKEQ. Including both end residues, the CDR3 is 13 amino acids long. CDR3 amino acids: CASSQDSRAGISL.

V usage is TRBV6-1 and J usage is TRBJ2-7; D gene uncertain. This CDR3 spans 11 amino acids. In germline, CDR1 is MNHNS, CDR2 SASEGT. Trimming removed 6 bases from V and 1 base from J, with 4 bases in between. The CDR3, as DNA: TGTGCCAGCAGCCGTTCCTACGAGCAGTACTTC. This gives the protein CASSRSYEQYF.

The chain uses TRBV9 and TRBJ1-2, with TRBD1 matching 9 bases. The junction had 4 bases not matched to a gene; V was cut back by 4 bases and J by 6 bases. CDR1 and CDR2 from the germline V gene are SGDLS and YYNGEE. The CDR3 runs 13 residues. Written as DNA, the CDR3 is TGTGCCAGCAGCCCCTGGACAGGGGATGGCTACACCTTC. It translates to CASSPWTGDGYTF.

V is TRBV10-3 and J is TRBJ2-5; no clear D. Germline V CDR1 and CDR2: ENHRY, SYGVKD. Trimming left V 4 bases short and J 2 bases short, with 5 bases between. The CDR3 is 12 amino acids. The chain's CDR3 is CAISVEQETQYF. As DNA, the CDR3 is TGTGCCATCAGTGTTGAGCAAGAGACCCAGTACTTC.

The chain employs TRBV6-1 and TRBJ2-2; D is unresolved. The CDR3 consists of 13 residues. V lost 2 bases to trimming and J lost 3 bases, with 4 bases between them. CDR1 and CDR2 from the germline V gene are MNHNS and SASEGT. Here the CDR3 reads CASSERDTGELFF. The CDR3 bases are TGTGCCAGCAGTGAAAGGGACACCGGGGAGCTGTTTTTT.

The chain is built from TRBV5-1 and TRBJ1-1; 9 nucleotides agree with TRBD1. CDR1 is SGHRS, CDR2 YFSETQ, per germline. V lost 3 bases, J lost 5 bases, and 5 bases stayed unmatched. This CDR3 has 14 residues. CDR3 sequence reads: CASSYGQGQTEAFF. The DNA for the CDR3 is TGCGCCAGCAGCTACGGACAGGGGCAAACTGAAGCTTTCTTT.

The chain has TRBV4-3 and TRBJ1-6; possible D gene TRBD1, 6 bases. Germline CDR1 is LGHNA and CDR2 is YSLEER. The length of the CDR3 is 18 residues. The ends were cut back, 0 bases at V and 13 bases at J, with 25 bases in the middle. CDR3: CASSQDFGRGANMGPLHF. The CDR3 DNA sequence: TGCGCCAGCAGCCAAGATTTTGGTAGGGGGGCGAATATGGGGCCCCTCCACTTT.

The chain links TRBV30 to TRBJ1-5; 10 bases are a match to TRBD1. V lost 2 bases, J lost 6 bases, and 7 bases stayed unmatched. This CDR3 is built from 15 residues. Germline values: CDR1 GTSNPN, CDR2 SVGIG (reference sequence). The CDR3 sequence: CAWSLGQGIRQPQHF. Written as DNA, the CDR3 is TGTGCCTGGAGTCTGGGACAGGGGATCCGTCAGCCCCAGCATTTT. Drawing the rest from reference TRBV30 and TRBJ1-5, the complete variable domain is SQTIHQWPATLVQPVGSPLSLECTVEGTSNPNLYWYRQAAGRGLQLLFYSVGIGQISSEVPQNLSASRPQDRQFILSSKKLLLSDSGFYLCAWSLGQGIRQPQHFGDGTRLSIL.

This clone qualifies as large (0.1 to 1%). The rearrangement joins TRBV2 to TRBJ1-5, with 8 bases identical to TRBD1. Germline V gene lookup returns CDR1 SNHLY and CDR2 FYNNEI. The CDR3 length is 15 residues. Unmatched junction bases numbered 12, after V lost 7 bases and J lost 7 bases. This CDR3 is CASTSSTGVIQPQHF. For the CDR3, the DNA is TGTGCCAGCACCAGCTCGACAGGGGTTATACAGCCCCAGCATTTT.

The chain joins TRBV6-5 to TRBJ2-7; 8 bases agree with TRBD1. V lost 5 bases and J lost 2; bases outside the gene matches: 5. The CDR3 loop spans 14 amino acids. The germline V gene has CDR1 MNHEY and CDR2 SVGAGI. CDR3 sequence: CASSPTGDTYEQYF. CDR3 DNA: TGTGCCAGCAGTCCGACAGGGGACACCTACGAGCAGTACTTC.